Listed here are 12 T cell receptor beta chains from one sample, sequenced in a study of cytomegalovirus exposure and HLA in healthy donors. The PCR contained 60 Vbeta and 13 Jbeta primers. Assay: immunoSEQ multiplex PCR; the TCRdb copy retains only in-frame clones and omits some. The sample has some 150,000 clones, roughly 80% seen once. The sequenced material came from PBMCs. The receptor source for this set is a woman in her forties or fifties in good health and CMV-seronegative.

V is TRBV11-3 and J is TRBJ2-1; 8 bases are a match to TRBD2. This CDR3 is 14 amino acids long. After removal of 5 bases from V and 9 bases from J, the junction contained 9 bases not matched to a gene. Germline assignment: CDR1 SGHNT and CDR2 YENEEA. The CDR3 DNA sequence: TGTGCCAGCAGCCCCCCGGGGGGGGTCACTGAGCAGTTCTTC. Its protein product is CASSPPGGVTEQFF.

This chain uses TRBV9 with TRBJ2-6; D is undetermined. This CDR3 is 18 amino acids long. V was shortened by 3 bases and J by 2 bases, with 18 bases between the two germline ends. CDR1 and CDR2 from the germline V gene are SGDLS and YYNGEE. The CDR3 sequence is CASSASQSQFPGANVLTF. In nucleotides, the CDR3 is TGTGCCAGCAGCGCCTCTCAATCTCAGTTCCCTGGGGCCAACGTCCTGACTTTC.

On this clone itself: The sample carries other DNA sequences with the same CDR3. The rearrangement uses TRBV29-1 and TRBJ1-1; possible D gene TRBD1, 5 bases. The germline V and J ends were trimmed by 4 bases and 5 bases, with 8 bases remaining between them. Germline lookup yields CDR1 SQVTM and CDR2 ANQGSEA. This CDR3 is 11 amino acids long. The CDR3 DNA sequence: TGCAGCGTTGGGGCAGGGACTGAAGCTTTCTTT. It encodes CSVGAGTEAFF.

The J gene is TRBJ1-1, the V gene TRBV19; no reliable D call. The V end was cut by 5 bases, the J end by 1 base, with 14 bases between. There are 15 residues in the CDR3. Germline-derived CDR1 and CDR2 are LNHDA and SQIVND (reference sequence). The CDR3 DNA sequence: TGTGCCAGTAGTGAGCTCGGGGTGAGGAACACTGAAGCTTTCTTT. Protein: CASSELGVRNTEAFF.

The CDR3 is CASSLAGGGQETQYF. DNA for the CDR3: TGTGCCAGCAGCTTGGCCGGCGGAGGACAAGAGACCCAGTACTTC. The chain combines TRBV5-4 with TRBJ2-5, with D maybe TRBD2 (5 bases). CDR3 length: 15 residues. Germline CDR1 and CDR2: SGHNT and YYREEE (reference sequence). The V end was cut by 0 bases, the J end by 2 bases, with 11 bases between.

This chain uses TRBV2 with TRBJ1-3, with D perhaps matching TRBD1 (6 bases). Germline CDR1 reads SNHLY; CDR2 reads FYNNEI. The CDR3 is 15 residues long. Trimming stripped 6 bases from V and 2 bases from J, with 14 bases between. The CDR3 bases are TGTGCCAGCAGAGTGACAGGAGTTACTGGAAACACCATATATTTT. It specifies CASRVTGVTGNTIYF.

The genes are TRBV29-1 and TRBJ2-7; D gene unclear. Germline values: CDR1 SQVTM, CDR2 ANQGSEA. Trimming removed 4 bases from V and 0 bases from J, with 7 bases in between. This CDR3 contains 12 residues. This CDR3 reads CSVAWSSYEQYF. The CDR3 region has the DNA TGCAGCGTTGCCTGGAGCTCCTACGAGCAGTACTTC.

This chain's CDR3 is CASSKDRTYEQYF. The CDR3 DNA is TGTGCCAGCAGCAAGGACAGGACCTACGAGCAGTACTTC. This chain links TRBV21-1 with TRBJ2-7; the table's D call, TRBD1, was not checked against the DNA. TRBV21-1 is a listed pseudogene. The CDR3 loop spans 13 amino acids.

This clone has only one observation. The J gene is TRBJ2-1, the V gene TRBV7-3; 9 nucleotides agree with TRBD2. J was trimmed by 5 bases and V by 4 bases; bases with no gene match: 6. CDR1 is SGHTA, CDR2 FQGTGA, per germline. This CDR3 comprises 15 residues. CDR3 in amino acids: CASSYGGGANNEQFF. The CDR3 DNA reads TGTGCCAGCAGCTATGGCGGGGGGGCGAACAATGAGCAGTTCTTC.

This clone was picked up a small number of times. V and J are TRBV9 and TRBJ2-2, with D possibly matching TRBD2 (6 bases). CDR1 is SGDLS, CDR2 YYNGEE, per germline. The CDR3 spans 15 residues. V was clipped by 6 bases and J by 4 bases, with 16 bases between them. The CDR3: CASTLLAEPTGELFF. The CDR3 DNA reads TGTGCCAGCACGCTGTTAGCGGAGCCCACCGGGGAGCTGTTTTTT.

This chain connects TRBV6-1 to TRBJ1-1; D uncertain. Germline V gene lookup returns CDR1 MNHNS and CDR2 SASEGT. The CDR3 totals 13 residues. The V gene lost 5 bases and the J gene lost 0 bases, with 7 bases spanning the gap. The CDR3 sequence is CASSLEMNTEAFF. DNA for the CDR3: TGTGCCAGCAGTCTAGAGATGAACACTGAAGCTTTCTTT.

The rearrangement links TRBV7-2 to TRBJ2-5, with 9 bases lining up with TRBD1. CDR1 and CDR2 from the germline V gene are SGHTA and FQGNSA. The CDR3 runs to 15 residues. V lost 5 bases, J lost 5 bases, and 9 bases stayed unmatched. The CDR3 region has the DNA TGTGCCAGCAGCCCCCAGGGACAGGGATACGAGACCCAGTACTTC. It specifies CASSPQGQGYETQYF.